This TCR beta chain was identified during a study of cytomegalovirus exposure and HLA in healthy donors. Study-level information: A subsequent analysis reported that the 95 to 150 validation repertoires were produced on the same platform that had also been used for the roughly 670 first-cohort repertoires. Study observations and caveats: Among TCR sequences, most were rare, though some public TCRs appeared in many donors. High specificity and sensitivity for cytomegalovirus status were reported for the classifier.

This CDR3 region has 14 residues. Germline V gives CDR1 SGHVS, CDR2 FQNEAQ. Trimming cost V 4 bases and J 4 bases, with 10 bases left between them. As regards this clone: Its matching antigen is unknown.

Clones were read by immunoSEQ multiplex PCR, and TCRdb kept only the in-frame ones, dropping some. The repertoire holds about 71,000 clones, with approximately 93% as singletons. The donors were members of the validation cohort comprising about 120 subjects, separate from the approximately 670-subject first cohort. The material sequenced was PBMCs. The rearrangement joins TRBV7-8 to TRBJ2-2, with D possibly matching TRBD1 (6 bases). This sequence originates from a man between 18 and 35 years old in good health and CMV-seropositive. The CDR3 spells CASSSTGSTGELFF. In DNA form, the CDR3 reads TGTGCCAGCAGCTCCACAGGGTCCACCGGGGAGCTGTTTTTT. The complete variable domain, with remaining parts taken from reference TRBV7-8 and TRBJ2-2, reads GAGVSQSPRYKVAKRGQDVALRCDPISGHVSLFWYQQALGQGPEFLTYFQNEAQLDKSGLPSDRFFAERPEGSVSTLKIQRTQQEDSAVYLCASSSTGSTGELFFGEGSRLTVL.